This is a list of T cell receptor beta chains from one sample in a study of lymphopenia after photon versus proton radiotherapy. Sequencing was performed with immunoSEQ multiplex PCR; in TCRdb, only in-frame clones are kept and a portion is missing. The sample includes 150,000 to 200,000 clones, more than 85% seen only once; the top ten take 4% to 5%. The source material was peripheral blood, sampled from a patient treated with photon-based radiotherapy. These receptors all stem from a man aged 45-60 years with gastric cancer. Each CDR3 is given with its conserved first and last residue. D genes are given only for firm matches. Size tells how often a clone was seen (once, few, many) or the class of an expanded clone, and some rows leave it out.

TRBJ2-3 TRBV29-1 NA NA TGCAGCACCCACATCCTGACAGATACGCAGTATTTT CSTHILTDTQYF
TRBJ2-5 TRBV29-1 NA TRBD2 TGCAGCGTTGATCTTGGGACGGGGGGGAAGGAGACCCAGTACTTC CSVDLGTGGKETQYF
TRBJ2-7 TRBV5-5 NA NA TGTGCCAGCAGCTTTGAAACGGCCGGGAGAACCGAGCAGTACTTC CASSFETAGRTEQYF
TRBJ1-5 TRBV5-1 NA TRBD1 TGCGCCAGCAGCAGGACAGGGGGCAGCCAGCCCCAGCATTTT CASSRTGGSQPQHF
TRBJ1-5 TRBV19 NA TRBD1 TGTGCCAGTAGTATCCCGGGACAGGGTTCGGGCAATCAGCCCCAGCATTTT CASSIPGQGSGNQPQHF
TRBJ2-3 TRBV12-5 NA NA TGTGCTAGTGCCCTACTAGGGGATACGCAGTATTTT CASALLGDTQYF
TRBJ2-2 TRBV15 NA NA TGTGCCACCAGCAGAGAAAGAGGAACCGGGGAGCTGTTTTTT CATSRERGTGELFF
TRBJ1-2 TRBV5-1 NA TRBD1 TGCGCCAGCAGCTTGGCCAGGACAGGGCCCAGAGATGGCTACACCTTC CASSLARTGPRDGYTF
TRBJ2-7 TRBV10-3 NA NA TGTGCCATCAGTCGCGGTAGAGACGAGCAGTACTTC CAISRGRDEQYF
TRBJ2-7 TRBV5-1 once NA TGCGCCAGCGGGCGGACCAGGGGATCCTACGAGCAGTACTTC CASGRTRGSYEQYF
TRBJ2-1 TRBV27 NA NA TGTGCCAGCACCGGGGGCTTGTCGTCCCGCTCCTACAATGAGCAGTTCTTC CASTGGLSSRSYNEQFF
TRBJ2-3 TRBV7-3 NA NA TGTGCCAGCAGCGCAGATCCCTCCACGAATACGCAGTATTTT CASSADPSTNTQYF
TRBJ2-7 TRBV5-6 once NA TGTGCCAGCAGATCAGACAGGCGACTCTACGAGCAGTACTTC CASRSDRRLYEQYF
TRBJ2-1 TRBV18 NA NA TGTGCCAGCTCACCAGGGGCAGGGGCCTACAATGAGCAGTTCTTC CASSPGAGAYNEQFF
TRBJ2-3 TRBV11-3 NA TRBD1 TGTGCCAGCAGCCAGGGACAGCCCACAGATACGCAGTATTTT CASSQGQPTDTQYF
TRBJ1-1 TRBV6-1 NA NA TGTGCCAGCAGGACCGAGAGGAACACTGAAGCTTTCTTT CASRTERNTEAFF
TRBJ1-3 TRBV14 once NA TGTGCCAGCCGGACAAGCTCTGGAAACACCATATATTTT CASRTSSGNTIYF
TRBJ1-4 TRBV2 NA NA TGTGCCAGCACCCTCGACTGGGGATCCAATGAAAAACTGTTTTTT CASTLDWGSNEKLFF
TRBJ2-3 TRBV6-5 NA NA TGTGCCAGCAGTTACATCGCAGGGACAGATACGCAGTATTTT CASSYIAGTDTQYF
TRBJ2-1 TRBV10-1 NA TRBD1 TGCGCCAGCACTTCACAGGGGTCTTACAATGAGCAGTTCTTC CASTSQGSYNEQFF
TRBJ2-2 TRBV6-5 NA NA TGTGCCAGCAGTTACCTGAATGCCGGGGAGCTGTTTTTT CASSYLNAGELFF
TRBJ2-7 TRBV6-1 once TRBD1 TGTGCCAGCAGTGAAGGTAAAACAGGGGCCTACGAGCAGTACTTC CASSEGKTGAYEQYF
TRBJ1-5 TRBV7-2 NA TRBD1 TGTGCCAGCAGCCCACAGGGGTCGGGCAATCAGCCCCAGCATTTT CASSPQGSGNQPQHF
TRBJ2-7 TRBV30 NA TRBD1 TGTGCCTGGAGTGGGACAGGGCCCTACGAGCAGTACTTC CAWSGTGPYEQYF
TRBJ1-1 TRBV5-1 NA NA TGCGCCAGCAGCTTGCAGGCCGGACCCGTTTTGAACACTGAAGCTTTCTTT CASSLQAGPVLNTEAFF
TRBJ2-5 TRBV7-2 NA NA TGTGCCAGCAGCAAATCTTCGAAAGAGACCCAGTACTTC CASSKSSKETQYF
TRBJ2-5 TRBV27 NA NA TGTGCCAGCAGACTCCGGTGGACAAGACAAGAGACCCAGTACTTC CASRLRWTRQETQYF
TRBJ2-7 TRBV28 NA TRBD2 TGTGCCAGCAGTATTAGCGGGAGGGTTATCCACGAGCAGTACTTC CASSISGRVIHEQYF
TRBJ1-1 TRBV29-1 NA TRBD1 TGCAGCGTTGAGGCGACAGGGTTGAACACTGAAGCTTTCTTT CSVEATGLNTEAFF
TRBJ2-7 TRBV5-4 NA NA TGTGCCAGCACTTCGACAGGGGAGGGGAGGTACGAGCAGTACTTC CASTSTGEGRYEQYF
TRBJ1-4 TRBV2 NA TRBD1 TGTGCCAGCAGGCGACAGGGGCTGGGTGGTGAAAAACTGTTTTTT CASRRQGLGGEKLFF
TRBJ2-3 TRBV4-1 NA NA TGCGCCAGCAGCCAAGAGGGAGGACTAAGGTTGCATTTT CASSQEGGLRLHF
TRBJ1-2 TRBV7-9 NA NA TGTGCCAGCAGCTTAGGGTCGGGCGAGGGCTACACCTTC CASSLGSGEGYTF
TRBJ1-5 TRBV6-1 NA NA TGTGCCAGCGGGGGGGGAGGATCGGTTCAGCCCCAGCATTTT CASGGGGSVQPQHF
TRBJ2-3 TRBV7-2 NA NA TGTGCCAGCAGCTTAGCACTCTCGCAGGCAGATACGCAGTATTTT CASSLALSQADTQYF
TRBJ1-5 TRBV28 NA TRBD1 TGTGCCAGCAGTCTACTGACAGGGTCGGGCAATCAGCCCCAGCATTTT CASSLLTGSGNQPQHF
TRBJ2-2 TRBV4-1 NA NA TGCGCCAGCAGCCAAGATCGGGGCAGGGCCGGGGAGCTGTTTTTT CASSQDRGRAGELFF
TRBJ2-7 TRBV4-3 NA TRBD2 TGCGCCAGCAGCCAAGCCGCGGGAGCTAGCGGGGGGGACGAGCAGTACTTC CASSQAAGASGGDEQYF
TRBJ1-1 TRBV30 many NA TGTGCCTGGACAGGGAGTGTTACTGAAGCTTTCTTT CAWTGSVTEAFF
TRBJ2-1 TRBV11-2 once TRBD2 TGTGCCAGCAGCCCTCGGCTAGCGGGTAGGAATGAGCAGTTCTTC CASSPRLAGRNEQFF
TRBJ2-7 TRBV5-4 once TRBD2 TGTGCCAGCAGCCGGACTAGCGGTAGCTCCTACGAGCAGTACTTC CASSRTSGSSYEQYF
TRBJ2-7 TRBV7-2 NA TRBD1 TGTGCCAGCAGCCCCCGACAGGGGAGAGGCTCCTACGAGCAGTACTTC CASSPRQGRGSYEQYF
TRBJ2-7 TRBV5-1 NA NA TGCGCCAGCAGCTCAAGGGGCGGAAACTACGAGCAGTACTTC CASSSRGGNYEQYF
TRBJ2-7 TRBV18 NA NA TGTGCCAGCTCAACCCTGGACTACCACAAGAGTAACGAGCAGTACTTC CASSTLDYHKSNEQYF
TRBJ2-3 TRBV27 NA NA TGTGCCAGCAGCTGGGGGAGCACAGATACGCAGTATTTT CASSWGSTDTQYF
TRBJ2-2 TRBV27 NA NA TGTGCCAGCACCGTCAGCCGGGTGAACACCGGGGAGCTGTTTTTT CASTVSRVNTGELFF
TRBJ2-7 TRBV28 NA TRBD1 TGTGCCAGCAGTTTGACCCGCCGACAGGGCCACTCCTACGAGCAGTACTTC CASSLTRRQGHSYEQYF
TRBJ1-2 TRBV5-1 NA TRBD1 TGCGCCAGCAGCTTGGCAGGGGGCAATGGCTACACCTTC CASSLAGGNGYTF
TRBJ1-5 TRBV19 few NA TGTGCCAGTAGTCCCGGACCACTAAGAGGGAGCAATCAGCCCCAGCATTTT CASSPGPLRGSNQPQHF
TRBJ1-5 TRBV29-1 NA TRBD1 TGCAGCGTTGCGGTGGGACAGGATCAGCCCCAGCATTTT CSVAVGQDQPQHF
TRBJ2-7 TRBV7-8 NA TRBD1 TGTGCCAGCAGCTTAGAACAGGGGTACGAGCAGTACTTC CASSLEQGYEQYF
TRBJ2-7 TRBV28 NA NA TGTGCCAGCAGTAAGGGACTCTCCTACGAGCAGTACTTC CASSKGLSYEQYF
TRBJ2-1 TRBV5-1 NA NA TGCGCCAGCAGCCCTCAAGGAGTCTCCTACAATGAGCAGTTCTTC CASSPQGVSYNEQFF
TRBJ1-4 TRBV18 NA NA TGTGCCAGCTCACCCCAACAGGGATCAACTAATGAAAAACTGTTTTTT CASSPQQGSTNEKLFF
TRBJ1-3 TRBV6-5 once NA TGTGCCAGCAGTTACGGGGGGAGCTCTGGAAACACCATATATTTT CASSYGGSSGNTIYF